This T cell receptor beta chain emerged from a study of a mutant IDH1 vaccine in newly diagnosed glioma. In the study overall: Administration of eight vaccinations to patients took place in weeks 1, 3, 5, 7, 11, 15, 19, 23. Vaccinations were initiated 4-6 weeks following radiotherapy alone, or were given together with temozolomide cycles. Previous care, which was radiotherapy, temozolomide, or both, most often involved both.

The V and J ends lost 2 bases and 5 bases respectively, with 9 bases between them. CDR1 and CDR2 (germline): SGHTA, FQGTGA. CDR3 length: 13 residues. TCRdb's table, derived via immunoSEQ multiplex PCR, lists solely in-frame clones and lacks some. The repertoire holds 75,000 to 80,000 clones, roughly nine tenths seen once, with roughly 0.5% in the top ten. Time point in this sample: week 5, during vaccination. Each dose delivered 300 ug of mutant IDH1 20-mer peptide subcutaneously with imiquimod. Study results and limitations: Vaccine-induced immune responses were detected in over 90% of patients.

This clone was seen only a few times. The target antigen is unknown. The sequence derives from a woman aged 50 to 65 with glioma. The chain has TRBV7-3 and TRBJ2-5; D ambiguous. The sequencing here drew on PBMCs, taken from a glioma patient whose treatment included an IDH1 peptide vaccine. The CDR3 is CASSLGNLETQYF. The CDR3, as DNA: TGTGCCAGCAGCTTAGGGAACCTGGAGACCCAGTACTTC.